Following are 5 T cell receptor beta chains from one sample sequenced in a study of blood T cells in healthy people across ages (dated by TCRdb to between 2014 and 2016). Library preparation was by 5' RACE. Data came from an Illumina HiSeq 2500. A second 7 to 11 cycle PCR used a sample-barcoded 5' primer and a J-beta primer mix. In TCRdb, the public reads were trimmed at Q25 with fastp and aligned with MiXCR, with productive beta chains retained. Duplicate CDR3 protein sequences are folded into a single record with the most common DNA and genes. A total of approximately 1,000,000 distinct CDR3 sequences appear in this sample, 40% to 55% of them only once. The top ten clonotypes cover 18% of the sample. The sample taken for sequencing was blood. These receptors were obtained from a woman in her sixties or seventies in good health.

This rearrangement joins TRBV25-1 to TRBJ2-5, with 8 bases identical to TRBD1. Germline CDR1 MGHDK, CDR2 SYGVNS. The CDR3 totals 15 residues. Trimming at V came to 0 bases and at J to 5 bases, leaving 5 bases not matched to a gene. CDR3 residues: CASSEYIDRGETQYF. Written as DNA, the CDR3 is TGTGCCAGCAGTGAATATATTGACAGGGGTGAGACCCAGTACTTC.

Of note for this clonotype: This sequence may be a read error, since a much larger clone differs from it by one base. The chain has TRBV4-1 and TRBJ2-4; D is possibly TRBD1 (6 bases). Judging by the DNA end, TRBJ2-5 fits better; the J call may be wrong. The CDR3 totals 14 residues. Germline loops: CDR1 MGHRA, CDR2 YSYEKL. The CDR3 region has the DNA TGCGCCAGCAGCCAGAGACAGGCCCAAGAGACCCAGTACTTC. It translates to CASSQRQAQETQYF.

There are a few counts of this clonotype. The chain has TRBV21-1 and TRBJ1-1. TRBV21-1 is deemed a pseudogene. The CDR3 has 14 residues. The CDR3 DNA sequence: TGTGCCAGCTCAGCAAGGGCAAAGAACACTGAAGCTTTCTTT. This codes for CASSARAKNTEAFF.

This chain links TRBV20-1 with TRBJ2-5; TRBD1 matches at 10 bases. Gene TRBJ2-7 matches the end of the DNA better, so the J call may be wrong. CDR1 and CDR2 from the germline V gene are DFQATT and SNEGSKA (reference sequence). This CDR3 contains 13 residues. CDR3 protein: CSRPGQGIREQYF. In nucleotides, the CDR3 is TGCAGTCGACCGGGACAGGGGATCCGCGAGCAGTACTTC.

The sample holds one count of this clonotype. V and J are TRBV25-1 and TRBJ1-1, with 9 bases that match TRBD1. With V trimmed by 7 bases and J by 4 bases, 13 bases remained unmatched. Germline V CDR1 and CDR2: MGHDK, SYGVNS. The CDR3 sequence is 16 residues long. DNA of the CDR3: TGTGCCAGCAAAGGTACAGGGGGCCGATTCGGCACTGAAGCTTTCTTT. Amino acid sequence: CASKGTGGRFGTEAFF.